Presented here are 29 T cell receptor beta chains from one specimen sequenced in a study of blood T cell repertoires in COVID-19 (dated by TCRdb to the early 2020s). Libraries were built with the immunoSEQ multiplex PCR assay. Sourced from immuneACCESS, this table was stored by TCRdb with only in-frame sequences that have V and J called. A share of the clones is absent; for the studies checked, an unresolved V gene accounts for under half, and the remainder has no known explanation. The sample table contains about 180,000 clones; only one count was recorded for roughly 83% of them. The biggest ten clones account for less than 2% of the sample. Sequences were obtained from peripheral blood. The receptors come from a human donor in a cohort sampled during active COVID-19.

The chain is built from TRBV10-1 and TRBJ1-3; 10 bases agree with TRBD1. V lost 6 bases and J lost 3; bases outside the gene matches: 5. This CDR3 region has 15 residues. Looked up from germline, CDR1 is WNHNN and CDR2 is SYGVQD (reference sequence). This CDR3 is CASSPGQGFGNTIYF. DNA of the CDR3: TGCGCCAGCAGCCCGGGACAGGGGTTTGGAAACACCATATATTTT.

V is TRBV4-1 and J is TRBJ2-7, with TRBD2 identical over 7 bases. CDR3 length: 13 residues. V lost 1 base, J lost 5 bases, and 2 bases stayed unmatched. Germline V gene lookup returns CDR1 MGHRA and CDR2 YSYEKL. The CDR3 DNA is TGCGCCAGCAGCCAAGGTGGGAGGGACGAGCAGTACTTC. It codes for CASSQGGRDEQYF.

This clone was detected once. V usage is TRBV6-6 and J usage is TRBJ1-3; the D gene is possibly TRBD1 (5 bases). Trimming took off 6 bases at V and 2 bases at J, with 11 bases between the two ends. The CDR3 loop spans 14 amino acids. CDR1 and CDR2 (germline): MNHNY, SVGAGI (reference sequence). DNA of the CDR3: TGTGCCAGCAGCTATGGGGGGGCTGGAAACACCATATATTTT. This gives the protein CASSYGGAGNTIYF.

This clone was seen only once. The chain is built from TRBV20-1 and TRBJ1-5; the D gene is possibly TRBD1 (6 bases). Germline V gene data show CDR1 as DFQATT and CDR2 as SNEGSKA (reference sequence). The CDR3 is 13 amino acids. The V gene lost 3 bases and the J gene lost 8 bases, with 14 bases spanning the gap. The CDR3 protein is CSASWGRDEPQHF. The CDR3 region has the DNA TGCAGTGCTAGTTGGGGGCGCGACGAGCCCCAGCATTTT.

The chain is built from TRBV19 and TRBJ2-1; 13 bases line up with TRBD2. Unmatched junction bases numbered 5, after V lost 4 bases and J lost 8 bases. Germline loops: CDR1 LNHDA, CDR2 SQIVND (reference sequence). This CDR3 is built from 15 residues. The CDR3 region is CASSTLAGGPYEQFF. The CDR3 coding sequence is TGTGCCAGTAGTACACTAGCGGGAGGGCCCTATGAGCAGTTCTTC.

This chain connects TRBV3-1 (or the pseudogene TRBV3-2) to TRBJ2-5; 8 nucleotides agree with TRBD2. Germline V gives CDR1 LGHDT, CDR2 YNNKEL (reference sequence). The CDR3 has 17 amino acids. Trimming took 0 bases from V and 4 from J; bases not matched to a gene: 10. DNA of the CDR3: TGTGCCAGCAGCCAAGACCACCAGCGGGGGCGGGGAGAGACCCAGTACTTC. Its translation is CASSQDHQRGRGETQYF.

This chain connects TRBV28 to TRBJ1-2; 9 nucleotides line up with TRBD1. This CDR3 has 14 amino acids. Germline trimming cut 5 bases from V and 4 bases from J; bases unmatched to any gene: 5. Germline V lookup: CDR1 MDHEN, CDR2 SYDVKM. The CDR3 sequence: CASSRTGAIYGYTF. CDR3 DNA: TGTGCCAGCAGTCGGACAGGGGCGATCTATGGCTACACCTTC.

This rearrangement joins TRBV6-2 or TRBV6-3 to TRBJ2-2; D remains ambiguous. Looked up from germline, CDR1 is MNHEY and CDR2 is SVGEGT. V was pared by 0 bases and J by 3 bases, with 5 bases between. This CDR3 spans 14 amino acids. The CDR3 loop reads CASSYSSDTGELFF. CDR3 nucleotide sequence: TGTGCCAGCAGTTACTCGAGTGACACCGGGGAGCTGTTTTTT.

The gene calls are TRBV9 and TRBJ1-4, with D perhaps TRBD1 (6 bases). Germline V CDR1 and CDR2: SGDLS, YYNGEE. V shed 0 bases and J shed 7 bases, with 10 bases lying between them. The CDR3 is made up of 14 amino acids. The CDR3 here is CASSVDTRGEKLFF. The CDR3 nucleotides are TGTGCCAGCAGCGTAGATACCAGGGGTGAAAAACTGTTTTTT.

CDR3 coding DNA: TGTGCCAGTAGTACCGACAGGGGTCCTTCCTATAATTCACCCCTCCACTTT. It codes for CASSTDRGPSYNSPLHF. The rearrangement links TRBV19 to TRBJ1-6; 8 positions match TRBD1. The CDR3 consists of 17 residues. V gave up 4 bases and J gave up 1 base; unmatched junction bases: 6. The germline V gene encodes CDR1 LNHDA and CDR2 SQIVND (reference sequence).

This clone was detected only a few times. V gene TRBV7-2 combines with J gene TRBJ2-7; D gene ambiguous. Germline V lookup: CDR1 SGHTA, CDR2 FQGNSA. V was shortened by 3 bases and J by 3 bases, with 9 bases between the two germline ends. The CDR3 spans 13 residues. CDR3 bases: TGTGCCAGCAGCTTGAGACGGAGCTACGAGCAGTACTTC. It yields the protein CASSLRRSYEQYF. Complete variable domain (other parts from reference TRBV7-2 and TRBJ2-7): GAGVSQSPSNKVTEKGKDVELRCDPISGHTALYWYRQSLGQGLEFLIYFQGNSAPDKSGLPSDRFSAERTGGSVSTLTIQRTQQEDSAVYLCASSLRRSYEQYFGPGTRLTVT.

The chain uses TRBV9 and TRBJ1-1; maybe TRBD1 (6 bases). Germline lookup yields CDR1 SGDLS and CDR2 YYNGEE. Trimming cost V 4 bases and J 2 bases, with 9 bases left between them. CDR3 length equals 13 residues. CDR3 sequence reads: CASSRTVNTEAFF. The CDR3 nucleotides are TGTGCCAGCAGCCGGACAGTCAACACTGAAGCTTTCTTT.

This chain joins TRBV9 and TRBJ2-2; 11 bases match TRBD2. CDR1 and CDR2 (germline): SGDLS, YYNGEE. Trimming removed 6 bases from V and 5 bases from J; junction bases left unmatched: 6. This CDR3 spans 15 amino acids. The CDR3 spells CASTLAGGVTGELFF. Here the CDR3 DNA reads TGTGCCAGCACCTTAGCGGGAGGGGTTACCGGGGAGCTGTTTTTT.

The count of this clone is one. This chain joins TRBV5-4 and TRBJ2-3; TRBD2 matches at 8 bases. V dropped 4 bases and J dropped 2; count of bases not matched to a gene: 9. The CDR3 consists of 16 residues. Germline CDR1 is SGHNT and CDR2 is YYREEE (reference sequence). DNA for the CDR3: TGTGCCAGCAGCACGCCGGGACTAGGCCTCACAGATACGCAGTATTTT. Translation gives CASSTPGLGLTDTQYF.

The chain couples TRBV7-2 to TRBJ2-1; D not resolved. The CDR3 sequence is 15 residues long. Trimming pared 1 base from V and 2 bases from J, leaving 9 bases between. Looked up from germline, CDR1 is SGHTA and CDR2 is FQGNSA. CDR3 nucleotides: TGTGCCAGCAGCTTAGGGGCTAACACCTACAATGAGCAGTTCTTC. Translating gives CASSLGANTYNEQFF.

The rearrangement joins TRBV29-1 to TRBJ1-1; tentatively, D is TRBD1 (5 bases). The CDR3 has 14 residues. V lost 3 bases, J lost 0 bases, and 11 bases lay in between. CDR1 and CDR2 from the germline V gene are SQVTM and ANQGSEA. As DNA, the CDR3 is TGCAGCGTTGATTTTGGACAAATGAACACTGAAGCTTTCTTT. This gives the protein CSVDFGQMNTEAFF.

The CDR3 loop reads CASGLETGNGYTF. Here the CDR3 DNA reads TGTGCTAGTGGTTTGGAGACAGGGAATGGCTACACCTTC. The genes are TRBV12-5 and TRBJ1-2; 7 nucleotides agree with TRBD1. This CDR3 contains 13 residues. Per the germline V gene, CDR1 is LGHNT and CDR2 is FRNRAP. J lost 6 bases, V lost 1 base, and 2 bases had no gene match.

This chain uses TRBV6-6 with TRBJ2-5, with a weak D call TRBD1 (6 bases). CDR1 is MNHNY and CDR2 is SVGAGI in the germline V gene (reference sequence). CDR3 length: 13 amino acids. The germline V and J ends were trimmed by 7 bases and 5 bases, with 14 bases remaining between them. CDR3: CASTPQGVETQYF. The DNA for the CDR3 is TGTGCCAGCACCCCACAGGGAGTGGAGACCCAGTACTTC.

The chain links TRBV4-3 to TRBJ2-2; D is unclear. This CDR3 comprises 14 residues. Germline CDR1 LGHNA, CDR2 YSLEER. V was trimmed by 9 bases and J by 0 bases, leaving 11 bases between them. The CDR3 loop is CASARNSNTGELFF. For the CDR3, the DNA is TGCGCCAGTGCCAGGAATTCGAACACCGGGGAGCTGTTTTTT.

The gene calls are TRBV28 and TRBJ1-4, with 9 bases matching TRBD1. CDR1 is MDHEN and CDR2 is SYDVKM in the germline V gene. The CDR3 loop spans 14 amino acids. Trimming took 4 bases from V and 10 from J; bases not matched to a gene: 7. The CDR3 bases are TGTGCCAGCAGTTCCGGGACAGGGTATCGAAAACTGTTTTTT. Encoded protein: CASSSGTGYRKLFF. The whole variable domain, remainder taken from reference TRBV28 and TRBJ1-4, is DVKVTQSSRYLVKRTGEKVFLECVQDMDHENMFWYRQDPGLGLRLIYFSYDVKMKEKGDIPEGYSVSREKKERFSLILESASTNQTSMYLCASSSGTGYRKLFFGSGTQLSVL.

Regarding this clone: In the same sample, other DNA sequences code for this CDR3. The V call is TRBV3-1 (or the pseudogene TRBV3-2), the J call TRBJ1-1; D may be TRBD1 (5 bases). The CDR3 is made up of 14 amino acids. CDR1 is LGHDT and CDR2 is YNNKEL in the germline V gene (reference sequence). V was trimmed by 2 bases and J by 1 base, leaving 8 bases between them. The CDR3 loop reads CASSQLQGNTEAFF. CDR3 coding DNA: TGTGCCAGCAGCCAACTGCAGGGGAACACTGAAGCTTTCTTT.

The chain employs TRBV19 and TRBJ1-2; D may be TRBD1 (5 bases). The CDR3 sequence is 14 residues long. The germline gives CDR1 LNHDA, CDR2 SQIVND (reference sequence). Trimming removed 4 bases from V and 7 bases from J, with 16 bases in between. Here the CDR3 DNA reads TGTGCCAGTAGTAGTGAGGCGGGGACGGCTGGCTACACCTTC. Amino acids: CASSSEAGTAGYTF.

The V and J genes are TRBV9 and TRBJ2-2; D is perhaps TRBD2 (5 bases). Germline values: CDR1 SGDLS, CDR2 YYNGEE. The CDR3 sequence is 15 residues long. V was shortened by 4 bases and J by 1 base, with 11 bases between the two germline ends. The CDR3 spells CASSPKSGNTGELFF. The DNA of the CDR3 is TGTGCCAGCAGCCCAAAAAGCGGGAACACCGGGGAGCTGTTTTTT.

The chain joins TRBV6-5 to TRBJ2-2; no reliable D call. CDR1 and CDR2 from the germline V gene are MNHEY and SVGAGI. The CDR3 is 12 residues long. The ends were cut back, 8 bases at V and 6 bases at J, with 10 bases in the middle. This chain's CDR3 is CASYRPPGELFF. As DNA, the CDR3 is TGTGCCAGCTACAGACCCCCCGGGGAGCTGTTTTTT.

The chain is built from TRBV20-1 and TRBJ2-7; perhaps TRBD2 as D (5 bases). Germline CDR1 is DFQATT and CDR2 is SNEGSKA (reference sequence). This CDR3 region has 11 residues. The DNA of the CDR3 is TGCCGAGTAGGGAGAATCTACGAGCAGTACTTC. Its protein is CRVGRIYEQYF.

The V and J genes are TRBV7-3 and TRBJ1-2, with TRBD1 matching over 9 bases. The CDR3 runs 13 residues. Germline CDR1 is SGHTA and CDR2 is FQGTGA. V lost 5 bases and J lost 8; bases outside the gene matches: 6. CDR3 amino acids: CASSPTGGGGYTF. CDR3 bases: TGTGCCAGCAGCCCCACAGGGGGCGGGGGCTACACCTTC.

The chain uses TRBV6-2 or TRBV6-3 and TRBJ2-7; TRBD2 matches at 8 bases. The trim removed 2 bases at V and 3 bases at J, leaving 6 bases unmatched. The CDR3 runs to 15 residues. In germline, CDR1 is MNHEY, CDR2 SVGEGT. The CDR3 region has the DNA TGTGCCAGCAGTTACCGCCCCGGGAGGGACTACGAGCAGTACTTC. Translation gives CASSYRPGRDYEQYF.

This chain links TRBV19 with TRBJ2-4; TRBD1 matches at 8 bases. In germline, CDR1 is LNHDA, CDR2 SQIVND (reference sequence). The ends lost 1 base at V and 6 bases at J; junction bases unmatched: 5. This CDR3 has 15 residues. The CDR3 spells CASSIGTGIRNIQYF. CDR3 nucleotides: TGTGCCAGTAGTATAGGGACAGGGATCAGAAACATTCAGTACTTC.

The CDR3 DNA reads as TGTGCCAGCAGCCACCTGGGACTAGCGGGGTCCACAGATACGCAGTATTTT. It specifies CASSHLGLAGSTDTQYF. V usage is TRBV3-1 (or the pseudogene TRBV3-2) and J usage is TRBJ2-3, with 13 bases aligning to TRBD2. Germline V lookup: CDR1 LGHDT, CDR2 YNNKEL (reference sequence). V lost 3 bases to trimming and J lost 2 bases; unmatched junction nucleotides: 5. The CDR3 is made up of 17 amino acids.